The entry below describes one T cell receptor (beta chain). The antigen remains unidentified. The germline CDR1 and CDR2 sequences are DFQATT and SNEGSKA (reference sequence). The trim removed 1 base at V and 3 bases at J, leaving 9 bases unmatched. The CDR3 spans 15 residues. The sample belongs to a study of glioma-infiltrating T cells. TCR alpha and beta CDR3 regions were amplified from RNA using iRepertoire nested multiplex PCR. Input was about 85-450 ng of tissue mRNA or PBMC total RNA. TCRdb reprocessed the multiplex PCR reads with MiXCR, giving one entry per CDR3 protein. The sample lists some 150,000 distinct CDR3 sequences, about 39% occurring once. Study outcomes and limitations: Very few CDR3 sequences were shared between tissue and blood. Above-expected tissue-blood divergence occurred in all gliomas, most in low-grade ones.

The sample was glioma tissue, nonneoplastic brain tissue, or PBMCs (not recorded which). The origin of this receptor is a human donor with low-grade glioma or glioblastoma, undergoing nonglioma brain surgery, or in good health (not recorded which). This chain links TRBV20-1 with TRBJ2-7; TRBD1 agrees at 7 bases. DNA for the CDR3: TGCAGTGCTAGAGGTCCGCGACAGGGCGACTACGAGCAGTACTTC. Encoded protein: CSARGPRQGDYEQYF.